The clone carrying this T cell receptor beta chain was seen only a few times. Its target is not known. Germline V gene lookup returns CDR1 DFQATT and CDR2 SNEGSKA (reference sequence). This CDR3 region has 14 residues. V was cut by 5 bases and J by 7 bases, with 20 bases left in between. This entry belongs to a study of blood T cells in healthy people across ages. Study results and limitations: Older age coincided with a roughly linear decline in TCR beta diversity per million T cells.

The authors ran a second PCR of about 7 to 12 cycles using a sample-barcoded 5' primer and a J-beta primer mix. Each TCR beta cDNA got a 12-nucleotide random molecular identifier. There were at least 2.5 million CDR3-containing paired-end reads obtained from each sample. Using its own MiXCR run on the 5' RACE reads, TCRdb lists one record per CDR3 protein. The data hold 780,000 or so distinct CDR3 sequences, with approximately 60% observed a single time. The TCR was taken from a man aged 40-50 years in good health. V and J are TRBV20-1 and TRBJ2-5; D gene uncertain. The sequenced material came from blood. The CDR3 spells CSAGPGPSVGTQYF. The CDR3 DNA sequence: TGCAGTGCTGGACCCGGACCTTCGGTCGGGACCCAGTACTTC.